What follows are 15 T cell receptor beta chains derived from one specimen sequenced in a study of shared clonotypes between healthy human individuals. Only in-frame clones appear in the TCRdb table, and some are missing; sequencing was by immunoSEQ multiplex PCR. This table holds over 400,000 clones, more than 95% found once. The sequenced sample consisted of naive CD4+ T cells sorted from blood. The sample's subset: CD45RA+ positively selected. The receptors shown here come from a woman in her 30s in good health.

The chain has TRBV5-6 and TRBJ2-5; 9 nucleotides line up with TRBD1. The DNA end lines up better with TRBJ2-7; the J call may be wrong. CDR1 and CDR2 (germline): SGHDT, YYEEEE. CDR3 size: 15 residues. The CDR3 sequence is CASSLDGTGRYEQYF. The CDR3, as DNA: TGTGCCAGCAGCTTGGATGGGACAGGGAGGTACGAGCAGTACTTC.

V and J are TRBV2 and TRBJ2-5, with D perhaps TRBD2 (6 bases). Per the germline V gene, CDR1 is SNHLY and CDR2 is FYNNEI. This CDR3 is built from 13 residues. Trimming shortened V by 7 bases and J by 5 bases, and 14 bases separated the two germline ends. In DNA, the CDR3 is TGTGCCAGCAATAAGGAGGGGAGGGAGACCCAGTACTTC. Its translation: CASNKEGRETQYF.

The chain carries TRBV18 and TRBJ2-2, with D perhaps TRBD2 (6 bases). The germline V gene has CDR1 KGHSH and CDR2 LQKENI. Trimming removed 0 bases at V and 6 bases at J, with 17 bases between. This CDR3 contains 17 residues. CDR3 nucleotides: TGTGCCAGCTCACCACCGAGAGCTAGCGTAACCTCCGGGGAGCTGTTTTTT. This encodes CASSPPRASVTSGELFF.

The CDR3 here is CASSQDRGLAGLGYNEQFF. Here the CDR3 DNA reads TGCGCCAGCAGCCAAGATAGGGGGCTAGCGGGATTGGGCTACAATGAGCAGTTCTTC. This chain connects TRBV4-1 to TRBJ2-1; TRBD2 aligns across 9 bases. CDR1 is MGHRA and CDR2 is YSYEKL in the germline V gene. Unmatched junction bases numbered 12, after V lost 0 bases and J lost 3 bases. The CDR3 length is 19 residues.

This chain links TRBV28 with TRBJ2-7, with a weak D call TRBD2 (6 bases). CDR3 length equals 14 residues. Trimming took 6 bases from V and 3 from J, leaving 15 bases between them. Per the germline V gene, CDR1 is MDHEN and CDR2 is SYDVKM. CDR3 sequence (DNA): TGTGCCAGCAGGGCCACTTTGCGGGGCTACGAGCAGTACTTC. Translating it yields CASRATLRGYEQYF.

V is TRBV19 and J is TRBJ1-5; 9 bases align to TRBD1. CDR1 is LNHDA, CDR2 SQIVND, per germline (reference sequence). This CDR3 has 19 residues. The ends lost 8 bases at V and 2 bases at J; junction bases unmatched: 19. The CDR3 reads CASQLTGTGGLKRNQPQHF. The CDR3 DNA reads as TGTGCCAGTCAATTAACGGGTACAGGGGGCCTCAAGCGCAATCAGCCCCAGCATTTT.

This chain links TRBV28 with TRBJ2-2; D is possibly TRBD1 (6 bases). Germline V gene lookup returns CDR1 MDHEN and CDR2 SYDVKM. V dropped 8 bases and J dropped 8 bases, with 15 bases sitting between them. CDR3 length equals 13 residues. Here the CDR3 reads CASETQGLGELFF. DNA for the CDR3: TGTGCCAGCGAAACCCAGGGGTTAGGGGAGCTGTTTTTT.

The CDR3 sequence: CASSQEESAGLSGEQYF. The CDR3 DNA follows: TGCGCCAGCAGCCAAGAGGAATCCGCGGGCCTTTCGGGGGAGCAGTACTTC. The chain carries TRBV4-1 and TRBJ2-5, with a possible D match to TRBD2 (6 bases). Germline V gene data show CDR1 as MGHRA and CDR2 as YSYEKL. The CDR3 length is 17 residues. Trimming left V 0 bases short and J 11 bases short, with 25 bases between.

Here the CDR3 DNA reads TGTGCCGGGACCAACAGGGGATTTGATGGCTACACCTTC. Encoded protein: CAGTNRGFDGYTF. J is TRBJ1-2 and V is TRBV28; 7 bases map to TRBD1. Trimming cost V 11 bases and J 6 bases; bases outside gene matches: 12. The CDR3 runs to 13 residues. The V gene's germline CDR1 is MDHEN and CDR2 SYDVKM.

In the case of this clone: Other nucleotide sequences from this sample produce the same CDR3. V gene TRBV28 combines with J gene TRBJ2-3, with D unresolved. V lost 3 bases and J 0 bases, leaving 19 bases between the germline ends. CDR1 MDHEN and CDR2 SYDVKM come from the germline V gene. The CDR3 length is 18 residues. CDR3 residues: CASSFMYPEISSTDTQYF. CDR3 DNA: TGTGCCAGCAGTTTTATGTACCCGGAGATTTCTAGCACAGATACGCAGTATTTT.

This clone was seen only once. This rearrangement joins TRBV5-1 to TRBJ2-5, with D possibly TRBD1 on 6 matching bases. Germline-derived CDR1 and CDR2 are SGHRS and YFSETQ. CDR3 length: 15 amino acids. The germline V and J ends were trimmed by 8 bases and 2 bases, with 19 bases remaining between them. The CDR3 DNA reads TGCGCCAGTAGCCCCCAAACAGGGTCACAAGAGACCCAGTACTTC. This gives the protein CASSPQTGSQETQYF.

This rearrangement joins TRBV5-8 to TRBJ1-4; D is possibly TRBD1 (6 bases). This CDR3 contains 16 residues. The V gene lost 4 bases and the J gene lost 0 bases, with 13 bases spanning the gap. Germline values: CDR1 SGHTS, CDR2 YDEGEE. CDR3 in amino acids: CASSAGTITTNEKLFF. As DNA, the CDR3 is TGTGCCAGCAGCGCCGGGACAATAACAACTAATGAAAAACTGTTTTTT.

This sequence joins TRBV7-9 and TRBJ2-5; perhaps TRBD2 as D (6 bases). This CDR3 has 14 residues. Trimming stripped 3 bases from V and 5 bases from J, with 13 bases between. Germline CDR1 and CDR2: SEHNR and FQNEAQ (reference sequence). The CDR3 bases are TGTGCCAGCAGCTTCGGACGGGCGGGGGAGACCCAGTACTTC. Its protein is CASSFGRAGETQYF.

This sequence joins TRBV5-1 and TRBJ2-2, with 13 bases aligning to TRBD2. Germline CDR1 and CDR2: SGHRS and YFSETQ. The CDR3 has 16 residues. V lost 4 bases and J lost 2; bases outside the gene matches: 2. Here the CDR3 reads CASSVGLAGNTGELFF. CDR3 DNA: TGCGCCAGCAGCGTGGGACTAGCGGGAAACACCGGGGAGCTGTTTTTT. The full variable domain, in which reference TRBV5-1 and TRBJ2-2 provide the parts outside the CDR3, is KAGVTQTPRYLIKTRGQQVTLSCSPISGHRSVSWYQQTPGQGLQFLFEYFSETQRNKGNFPGRFSGRQFSNSRSEMNVSTLELGDSALYLCASSVGLAGNTGELFFGEGSRLTVL.

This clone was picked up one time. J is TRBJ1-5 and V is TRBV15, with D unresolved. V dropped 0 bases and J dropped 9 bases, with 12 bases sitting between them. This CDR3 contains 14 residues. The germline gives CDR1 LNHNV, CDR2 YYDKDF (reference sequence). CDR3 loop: CATSREWVLGPQHF. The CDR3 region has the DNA TGTGCCACCAGCAGAGAGTGGGTTTTAGGGCCCCAGCATTTT.